The TCR beta chain described here comes from a study of T cells after yellow fever vaccination (dated by TCRdb to between 2017 and 2020). About the study as a whole: The SMART-Seq v4 Ultra Low Input RNA kit was used to prepare libraries from fractions with low cell numbers. To follow T-cell clones before and after both primary and booster YFV17D yellow fever vaccination, bulk TCR alpha and beta repertoires underwent longitudinal sequencing. Two healthy male donors, one aged 18 to 29 and one aged 30 to 40 years, made up the cohort. Blood was drawn at multiple timepoints before and after primary and secondary immunization, with bulk PBMC replicates and cell subsets isolated.

Synthesis of TCR cDNA relied on 5'RACE template switching, a step that introduced a universal primer site along with unique molecular identifiers. Priming for cDNA synthesis came from both the TCR alpha and TCR beta constant segments. Two PCR steps were used to amplify libraries, with sample barcodes and sequencing adapters being added in the second step. Sequencing of libraries was performed on Illumina HiSeq 2500 (2x100 bp) or NovaSeq (2x150 bp). As for how the authors treated the data: MIGEC handled demultiplexing of reads and collapsing into UMI consensus sequences, while MiXCR performed V(D)J alignment. Vaccine-responding clonotypes were identified with edgeR using replicate PBMC samples, with FDR below 0.01 and a log2 fold change above 5 up to day 15 being required. Bulk clonotypes were assigned CD4 or CD8 identity according to which sequenced CD4 or CD8 repertoire held them at higher abundance. TCRdb cleaned the public reads at Q25 with fastp, built clones with MiXCR and kept in-frame beta chains. CDR3 protein duplicates are merged, each entry listing the most common genes and DNA. These V and J calls rely on TCRdb rather than the paper's analysis. The sample records roughly 310,000 distinct CDR3 sequences, more than 8.5% of which are singletons. The top ten constitute about 20% of the sample.

The treatment or condition tag for this specimen amounts to: live attenuated yellow fever vaccine strain. Two biological replicates of bulk PBMCs were collected at each blood-draw timepoint. A standard Ficoll-Paque protocol was used to isolate PBMCs from peripheral blood. TriZol was used to extract RNA from bulk PBMCs, CD4 and CD8 fractions, and dextramer-positive and dextramer-negative fractions. The CDR3 numbers 16 residues from cysteine through phenylalanine. The only DNA kept is the CDR3, 48 bases in frame from the first base. For this chain, trimming is 0 bases at the V end and 2 bases at the J end, and the number of junction bases without a gene match is 7. The germline V gene gives CDR1 as SGHRS and CDR2 as YFSETQ. This clonotype was detected many times. The clone's antigen remains unknown. Within one base of it there is no much larger clone, and no base qualities were kept. Study-wide findings and limitations: A small fraction of clonotypes appeared in both the CD4 and CD8 compartments, likely as a result of convergent recombination. Most clones expanded after primary vaccination (about 96% of CD4 and roughly 90% of CD8) were re-detected after the booster, suggesting that broad memory maintenance occurred. Computational filtering was required because FACS-sorted repertoires could contain abundant contaminating clonotypes from the bulk population. Compared with the primary T-cell response, the secondary T-cell response was faster but weaker, reaching its peak on day 5 rather than on day 15. Because only a couple of donors were included in the study, the extent to which the findings can be generalized is limited.

The specimen was PBMCs, collected on the day of the first yellow fever vaccination. The chain was built from TRBV5-1 and TRBJ2-5; 7 of the junction bases match TRBD1. The clonotype comes from a man in his late teens or twenties who received the YFV17D yellow fever vaccine. The DNA reads as follows: TGCGCCAGCAGCTTGGGACAGGGCGCAACTCAAGAGACCCAGTACTTC. Its amino acids are CASSLGQGATQETQYF.